Included here is one T cell receptor (beta chain) sequence, with context. Sequenced by immunoSEQ multiplex PCR; TCRdb stores in-frame clones only, minus some. The sample shows approximately 52,000 clones, roughly 94% of them seen only once. The data derive from a study of OX40 agonist ivuxolimab in advanced cancers. In germline, CDR1 is LNHDA, CDR2 SQIVND (reference sequence). V lost 5 bases and J lost 8; bases outside the gene matches: 11. This CDR3 is built from 15 residues. The material was CD4+ or CD8+ T cells sorted from blood, obtained in a trial of the OX40 agonist ivuxolimab. This receptor was taken from an adult with an advanced solid tumor such as melanoma, head and neck, liver or kidney cancer. V usage is TRBV19 and J usage is TRBJ1-1; 10 positions agree with TRBD1. The CDR3 region is CASSPRGQGFFEAFF. Written as DNA, the CDR3 is TGTGCCAGTAGTCCCCGGGGACAGGGGTTTTTCGAAGCTTTCTTT.